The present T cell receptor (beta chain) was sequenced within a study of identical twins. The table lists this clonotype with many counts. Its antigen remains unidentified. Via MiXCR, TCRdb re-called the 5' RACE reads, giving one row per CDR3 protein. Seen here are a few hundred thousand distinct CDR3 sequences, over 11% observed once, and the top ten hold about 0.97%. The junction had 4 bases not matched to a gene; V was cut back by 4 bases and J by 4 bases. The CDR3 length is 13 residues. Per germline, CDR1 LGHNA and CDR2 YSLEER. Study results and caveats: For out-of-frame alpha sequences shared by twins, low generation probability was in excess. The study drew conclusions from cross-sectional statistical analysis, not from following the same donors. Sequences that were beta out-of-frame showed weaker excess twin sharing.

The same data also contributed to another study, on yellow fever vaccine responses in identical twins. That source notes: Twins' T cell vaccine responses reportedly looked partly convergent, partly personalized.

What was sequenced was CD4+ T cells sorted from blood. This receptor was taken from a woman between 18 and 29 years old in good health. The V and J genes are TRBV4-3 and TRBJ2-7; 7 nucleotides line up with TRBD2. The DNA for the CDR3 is TGCGCCAGCAGCCGGAGTAGCGGGTACGAGCAGTACTTC. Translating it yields CASSRSSGYEQYF.